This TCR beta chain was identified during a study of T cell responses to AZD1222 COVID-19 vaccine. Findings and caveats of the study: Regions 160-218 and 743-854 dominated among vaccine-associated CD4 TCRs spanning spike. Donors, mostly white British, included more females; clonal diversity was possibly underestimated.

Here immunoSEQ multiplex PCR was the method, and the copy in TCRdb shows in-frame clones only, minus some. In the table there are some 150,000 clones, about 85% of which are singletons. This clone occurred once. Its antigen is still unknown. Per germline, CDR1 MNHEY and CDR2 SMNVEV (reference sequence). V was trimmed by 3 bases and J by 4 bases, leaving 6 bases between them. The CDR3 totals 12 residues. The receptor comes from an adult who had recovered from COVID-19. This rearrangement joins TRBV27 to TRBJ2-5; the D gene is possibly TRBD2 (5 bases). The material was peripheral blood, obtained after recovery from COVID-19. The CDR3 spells CASSFAGETQYF. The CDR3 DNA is TGTGCCAGCAGTTTTGCGGGAGAGACCCAGTACTTC.